The sequence of this TCR beta chain was determined in a study of shared clonotypes between healthy human individuals. Donors were healthy HIV-negative adults without recent acute infections or vaccinations. Here immunoSEQ multiplex PCR was the method, and the copy in TCRdb shows in-frame clones only, minus some. Of about 490,000 clones in the sample, 79% are singletons; the top ten hold roughly 12%. The CDR3 extends over 13 amino acids. Germline V gene sequence: CDR1 SGDLS, CDR2 YYNGEE. V dropped 0 bases and J dropped 11 bases, with 13 bases sitting between them. Sequenced: PBMCs. This clonotype was obtained from a woman between 40 and 55 years old in good health. Some clones in this sample may be carry-over from other donors' samples. This chain connects TRBV9 to TRBJ2-3; a weak D match, TRBD2 (5 bases). CDR3 region: CASSVVDEGLQYF. CDR3 bases: TGTGCCAGCAGCGTAGTAGATGAGGGATTGCAGTATTTT. Based on the CDR3 plus reference TRBV9 and TRBJ2-3, the full variable domain is DSGVTQTPKHLITATGQRVTLRCSPRSGDLSVYWYQQSLDQGLQFLIQYYNGEERAKGNILERFSAQQFPDLHSELNLSSLELGDSALYFCASSVVDEGLQYFGPGTRLTVL.